Shown below are 12 T cell receptor beta chains from a single sample sequenced in a study of blood T cell repertoires in COVID-19. Assay used: immunoSEQ multiplex PCR; TCRdb lists only in-frame clones, some missing. This repertoire shows 200,000 to 300,000 clones, about nine tenths found once; its top ten account for about 1.6%. The sample comprised peripheral blood. The receptors stem from a woman between 40 and 55 years old who had recovered from COVID-19.

This clone appeared a single time. The V call is TRBV10-2, the J call TRBJ2-3; 16 nucleotides align to TRBD2. Germline V gene lookup returns CDR1 WSHSY and CDR2 SAAADI. The CDR3 covers 20 residues. Trimming at V came to 2 bases and at J to 6 bases, leaving 14 bases not matched to a gene. For the CDR3, the DNA is TGCGCCAGCAGTGAGCCCACCCCCGGGACTAGCGGGGGGGCAGGGGATACGCAGTATTTT. Protein product: CASSEPTPGTSGGAGDTQYF.

The rearrangement links TRBV7-9 to TRBJ1-2; D not certain. Trimming took off 5 bases at V and 4 bases at J, with 14 bases between the two ends. In germline, CDR1 is SEHNR, CDR2 FQNEAQ (reference sequence). The CDR3 has 14 amino acids. The CDR3 coding sequence is TGTGCCAGCAGCCCTCGAGCCGAGGGCTATGGCTACACCTTC. Encoded protein: CASSPRAEGYGYTF.

The rearrangement links TRBV9 to TRBJ1-2; unclear D gene. CDR1 is SGDLS and CDR2 is YYNGEE in the germline V gene. V was pared by 3 bases and J by 2 bases, with 11 bases between. This CDR3 is 14 amino acids long. For the CDR3, the DNA is TGTGCCAGCAGCGGTATGAGCGGAAACTATGGCTACACCTTC. Residues: CASSGMSGNYGYTF.

The chain links TRBV19 to TRBJ2-4, with TRBD2 as a possible D gene (6 bases). The germline CDR1 and CDR2 sequences are LNHDA and SQIVND (reference sequence). The V end lost 10 bases, the J end lost 7 bases, and 17 bases lay between the germline ends. CDR3 size: 13 residues. In nucleotides, the CDR3 is TGTGCCACCTCCTCGGGGGTGAGGAACATTCAGTACTTC. Amino acid sequence: CATSSGVRNIQYF. Looking up the rest from reference TRBV19 and TRBJ2-4 gives the full variable domain: DGGITQSPKYLFRKEGQNVTLSCEQNLNHDAMYWYRQDPGQGLRLIYYSQIVNDFQKGDIAEGYSVSREKKESFPLTVTSAQKNPTAFYLCATSSGVRNIQYFGAGTRLSVL.

The rearrangement links TRBV9 to TRBJ1-3, with D possibly matching TRBD1 (5 bases). V lost 2 bases to trimming and J lost 0 bases, with 9 bases between them. Germline V gene sequence: CDR1 SGDLS, CDR2 YYNGEE. The CDR3 has 15 residues. The CDR3 sequence is CASSVWGGSGNTIYF. The CDR3 DNA follows: TGTGCCAGCAGCGTCTGGGGGGGCTCTGGAAACACCATATATTTT.

CDR3 amino acids: CASGVAGRREQYF. For the CDR3, the DNA is TGTGCCAGCGGCGTCGCGGGAAGGAGGGAGCAGTACTTC. This chain joins TRBV12-3 or TRBV12-4 and TRBJ2-7, with D possibly being TRBD2 (6 bases). Trimming took off 8 bases at V and 7 bases at J, with 18 bases between the two ends. The CDR3 covers 13 residues.

This rearrangement joins TRBV30 to TRBJ2-5, with a weak D call TRBD2 (6 bases). The CDR3 consists of 14 residues. V lost 2 bases to trimming and J lost 3 bases, with 13 bases between them. CDR1 is GTSNPN, CDR2 SVGIG, per germline (reference sequence). CDR3 sequence (DNA): TGTGCCTGGAGTAGGCTAGCGATGGAAGAGACCCAGTACTTC. This sequence encodes CAWSRLAMEETQYF.

V gene TRBV21-1 combines with J gene TRBJ1-1; no DNA check was done on the table's D call, TRBD1. TRBV21-1 is a documented pseudogene. This CDR3 spans 17 amino acids. The DNA for the CDR3 is TGTGCCAGCAGCTCAAGACAGGGCTCCTTGATGAACACTGAAGCTTTCTTT. Translating gives CASSSRQGSLMNTEAFF.

The V and J genes are TRBV5-1 and TRBJ2-1; 9 bases line up with TRBD1. The V segment lost 0 bases and the J segment 6 bases; nucleotides outside the gene matches: 4. CDR3 length: 15 residues. Germline values: CDR1 SGHRS, CDR2 YFSETQ. The chain's CDR3 is CASSLDPTGGNEQFF. In DNA form, the CDR3 reads TGCGCCAGCAGCTTGGATCCGACAGGGGGCAATGAGCAGTTCTTC.

The chain joins TRBV29-1 to TRBJ2-1; TRBD2 matches at 15 bases. Germline V gene lookup returns CDR1 SQVTM and CDR2 ANQGSEA. The CDR3 has 14 residues. V lost 7 bases to trimming and J lost 6 bases; unmatched junction nucleotides: 4. CDR3 DNA: TGCAGCGGCGGGACTAGCGGGGGGCCCAATGAGCAGTTCTTC. This encodes CSGGTSGGPNEQFF.

The chain has TRBV6-1 and TRBJ1-1; D is unclear. Trimming removed 1 base from V and 1 base from J, with 7 bases in between. This CDR3 is 14 amino acids long. CDR1 and CDR2 (germline): MNHNS, SASEGT. The CDR3 loop is CASSEVGWNTEAFF. As DNA, the CDR3 is TGTGCCAGCAGTGAAGTCGGGTGGAACACTGAAGCTTTCTTT.

The V and J genes are TRBV20-1 and TRBJ1-1, with D perhaps matching TRBD1 (5 bases). Trimming removed 3 bases from V and 4 bases from J, with 12 bases in between. CDR1 is DFQATT and CDR2 is SNEGSKA in the germline V gene (reference sequence). This CDR3 contains 13 residues. CDR3 sequence: CSASTPGGTEAFF. The DNA for the CDR3 is TGCAGTGCTAGTACCCCCGGGGGCACTGAAGCTTTCTTT.